Shown below are 13 T cell receptor beta chains from a single sample sequenced in a study of shared clonotypes between healthy human individuals. Here immunoSEQ multiplex PCR was the method, and the copy in TCRdb shows in-frame clones only, minus some. This sample yields around 690,000 clones, of which about nine tenths are seen a single time; 30% to 40% belongs to the top ten. Material for sequencing was memory CD8+ T cells from PBMCs. Subset of the sample: CD45RO+ cells pooled with CCR7-negative TemRA cells. These receptors were taken from a young man in good health. Some clones in this sample may be carry-over from other donors' samples.

This clone was counted many times. The gene calls are TRBV28 and TRBJ1-5; perhaps TRBD1 as D (6 bases). CDR3 length: 15 amino acids. Trimming removed 2 bases at V and 6 bases at J, with 14 bases between. CDR1 is MDHEN, CDR2 SYDVKM, per germline. CDR3 sequence reads: CASSLLGGGGQPQHF. CDR3 nucleotides: TGTGCCAGCAGTTTACTCGGGGGCGGAGGTCAGCCCCAGCATTTT. Based on the CDR3 plus reference TRBV28 and TRBJ1-5, the full variable domain is DVKVTQSSRYLVKRTGEKVFLECVQDMDHENMFWYRQDPGLGLRLIYFSYDVKMKEKGDIPEGYSVSREKKERFSLILESASTNQTSMYLCASSLLGGGGQPQHFGDGTRLSIL.

This rearrangement joins TRBV6-5 to TRBJ1-4; D not resolved. Deletions cut 0 bases from V and 11 bases from J, with 7 bases between. The CDR3 runs 12 residues. Germline assignment: CDR1 MNHEY and CDR2 SVGAGI. As DNA, the CDR3 is TGTGCCAGCAGTTACTCCGAACCCAAACTGTTTTTT. Translating it yields CASSYSEPKLFF.

The chain joins TRBV28 to TRBJ2-7; 7 bases match TRBD1. J gave up 4 bases and V 5 bases, and 8 bases lay outside the gene matches. Germline V gives CDR1 MDHEN, CDR2 SYDVKM. This CDR3 is 14 amino acids long. The CDR3 sequence is CASSRTGRVYEQYF. CDR3 sequence (DNA): TGTGCCAGCAGTAGGACAGGCCGGGTGTACGAGCAGTACTTC. The whole variable domain, filled in from reference TRBV28 and TRBJ2-7, reads DVKVTQSSRYLVKRTGEKVFLECVQDMDHENMFWYRQDPGLGLRLIYFSYDVKMKEKGDIPEGYSVSREKKERFSLILESASTNQTSMYLCASSRTGRVYEQYFGPGTRLTVT.

This sequence joins TRBV15 and TRBJ1-1; possibly TRBD1 for D (5 bases). The CDR3 has 16 residues. Looked up from germline, CDR1 is LNHNV and CDR2 is YYDKDF (reference sequence). V lost 5 bases to trimming and J lost 0 bases, with 16 bases between them. The chain's CDR3 is CATSLPETDMNTEAFF. Here the CDR3 DNA reads TGTGCCACCAGCCTCCCCGAGACAGATATGAACACTGAAGCTTTCTTT.

The chain has TRBV28 and TRBJ2-7, with D tentatively TRBD2 (7 bases). V lost 5 bases and J 4 bases, leaving 12 bases between the germline ends. Germline V gene sequence: CDR1 MDHEN, CDR2 SYDVKM. The CDR3 is 13 amino acids. Written as DNA, the CDR3 is TGTGCCAGCAGTCCGGGGGGCTTGTACGAGCAGTACTTC. This codes for CASSPGGLYEQYF. Using reference TRBV28 and TRBJ2-7 for the parts outside the CDR3, the full variable domain is DVKVTQSSRYLVKRTGEKVFLECVQDMDHENMFWYRQDPGLGLRLIYFSYDVKMKEKGDIPEGYSVSREKKERFSLILESASTNQTSMYLCASSPGGLYEQYFGPGTRLTVT.

The rearrangement uses TRBV7-9 and TRBJ2-2, with 11 bases aligning to TRBD2. CDR3 length equals 16 residues. Germline-derived CDR1 and CDR2 are SEHNR and FQNEAQ (reference sequence). V was clipped by 2 bases and J by 8 bases; unmatched bases: 7. The CDR3: CASSLKTSGRSGELFF. In DNA, the CDR3 is TGTGCCAGCAGCTTAAAAACTAGCGGGAGATCTGGGGAGCTGTTTTTT.

This clone was picked up one time. The genes are TRBV7-8 and TRBJ2-2; D gene unclear. The V gene's germline CDR1 is SGHVS and CDR2 FQNEAQ. Trimming pared 4 bases from V and 8 bases from J, leaving 11 bases between. The CDR3 covers 13 residues. CDR3 sequence: CASSSLRGGELFF. The DNA of the CDR3 is TGTGCCAGCAGCTCACTGCGTGGGGGGGAGCTGTTTTTT.

This sequence joins TRBV5-5 and TRBJ2-7; D assignment may be TRBD1 or TRBD2 (5 bases each). V dropped 1 base and J dropped 1 base, with 12 bases sitting between them. This CDR3 is built from 15 residues. Germline V CDR1 and CDR2: SGHKS, YYEKEE (reference sequence). The DNA for the CDR3 is TGTGCCAGCAGCTTGACCGGGACGGGGTCCTACGAGCAGTACTTC. This codes for CASSLTGTGSYEQYF.

The chain carries TRBV5-6 and TRBJ2-1; D is ambiguous. The CDR3 consists of 16 residues. CDR1 and CDR2 from the germline V gene are SGHDT and YYEEEE. V was shortened by 4 bases and J by 0 bases, with 14 bases between the two germline ends. DNA for the CDR3: TGTGCCAGCAGCGGATGGACCGCATACTCCTACAATGAGCAGTTCTTC. Translated, it gives CASSGWTAYSYNEQFF. The complete variable domain, with remaining parts taken from reference TRBV5-6 and TRBJ2-1, reads DAGVTQSPTHLIKTRGQQVTLRCSPKSGHDTVSWYQQALGQGPQFIFQYYEEEERQRGNFPDRFSGHQFPNYSSELNVNALLLGDSALYLCASSGWTAYSYNEQFFGPGTRLTVL.

V usage is TRBV7-9 and J usage is TRBJ1-1, with 9 bases that match TRBD1. The CDR3 runs to 13 residues. Germline V CDR1 and CDR2: SEHNR, FQNEAQ (reference sequence). V lost 2 bases and J lost 7; bases outside the gene matches: 2. The CDR3 DNA is TGTGCCAGCAGCTTATCGGACAGGGGTGAAGCTTTCTTT. Its translation: CASSLSDRGEAFF.

This clone appeared a single time. The chain recombines TRBV7-9 with TRBJ2-5; unclear D gene. With the DNA end fitting TRBJ2-7 better, the J assignment may be wrong. Germline-derived CDR1 and CDR2 are SEHNR and FQNEAQ (reference sequence). The CDR3 is made up of 12 amino acids. CDR3 in DNA: TGTGCCAGCAGCTTGAAATTCTACGAGCAGTACTTC. Translation: CASSLKFYEQYF.

This chain uses TRBV7-9 with TRBJ2-5; a weak D match, TRBD2 (5 bases). The CDR3 contains 15 residues. The germline V and J ends were trimmed by 1 base and 3 bases, with 12 bases remaining between them. The V gene's germline CDR1 is SEHNR and CDR2 FQNEAQ (reference sequence). The CDR3 DNA follows: TGTGCCAGCAGCTTAGTGCCCACCGGGGAAGAGACCCAGTACTTC. Protein: CASSLVPTGEETQYF.

The chain has TRBV19 and TRBJ2-7; D is possibly TRBD2 (5 bases). Trimming removed 5 bases from V and 1 base from J, with 12 bases in between. CDR1 is LNHDA, CDR2 SQIVND, per germline (reference sequence). The CDR3 extends over 14 amino acids. The CDR3 is CASSLGLRSYEQYF. The CDR3 DNA follows: TGTGCCAGTAGTCTCGGACTGAGATCCTACGAGCAGTACTTC.